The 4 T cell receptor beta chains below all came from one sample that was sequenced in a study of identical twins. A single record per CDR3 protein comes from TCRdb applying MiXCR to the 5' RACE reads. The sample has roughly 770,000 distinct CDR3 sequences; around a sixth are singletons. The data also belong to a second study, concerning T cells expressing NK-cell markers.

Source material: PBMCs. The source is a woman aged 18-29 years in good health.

CDR3 protein: CASSFLGNGYTF. The CDR3 coding sequence is TGTGCCAGCAGTTTTCTCGGAAATGGCTACACCTTC. The chain carries TRBV12-3 or TRBV12-4 and TRBJ1-2; no clear D. The CDR3 spans 12 residues. Between the trimmed V and J ends, which lost 3 bases and 6 bases, there was a span of 8 bases.

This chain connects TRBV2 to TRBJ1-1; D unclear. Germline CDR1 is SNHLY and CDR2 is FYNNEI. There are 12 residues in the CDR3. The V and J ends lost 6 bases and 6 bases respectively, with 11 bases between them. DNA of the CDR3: TGTGCCAGCAGCGCCGCGGGCGCTGAAGCTTTCTTT. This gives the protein CASSAAGAEAFF.

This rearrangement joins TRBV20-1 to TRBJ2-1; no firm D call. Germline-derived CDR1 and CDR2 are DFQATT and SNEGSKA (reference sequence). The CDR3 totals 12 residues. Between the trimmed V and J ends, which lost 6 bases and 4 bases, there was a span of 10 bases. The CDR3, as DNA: TGCAGTGCGACCCTCACTTACAATGAGCAGTTCTTC. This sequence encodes CSATLTYNEQFF.

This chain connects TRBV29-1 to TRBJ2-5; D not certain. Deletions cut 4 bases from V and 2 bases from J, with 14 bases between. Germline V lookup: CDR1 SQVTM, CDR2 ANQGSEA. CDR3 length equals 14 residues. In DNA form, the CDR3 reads TGCAGCGTTGGCCTCGTCGCGCCTCAAGAGACCCAGTACTTC. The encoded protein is CSVGLVAPQETQYF. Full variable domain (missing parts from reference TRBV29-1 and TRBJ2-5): SAVISQKPSRDICQRGTSLTIQCQVDSQVTMMFWYRQQPGQSLTLIATANQGSEATYESGFVIDKFPISRPNLTFSTLTVSNMSPEDSSIYLCSVGLVAPQETQYFGPGTRLLVL.